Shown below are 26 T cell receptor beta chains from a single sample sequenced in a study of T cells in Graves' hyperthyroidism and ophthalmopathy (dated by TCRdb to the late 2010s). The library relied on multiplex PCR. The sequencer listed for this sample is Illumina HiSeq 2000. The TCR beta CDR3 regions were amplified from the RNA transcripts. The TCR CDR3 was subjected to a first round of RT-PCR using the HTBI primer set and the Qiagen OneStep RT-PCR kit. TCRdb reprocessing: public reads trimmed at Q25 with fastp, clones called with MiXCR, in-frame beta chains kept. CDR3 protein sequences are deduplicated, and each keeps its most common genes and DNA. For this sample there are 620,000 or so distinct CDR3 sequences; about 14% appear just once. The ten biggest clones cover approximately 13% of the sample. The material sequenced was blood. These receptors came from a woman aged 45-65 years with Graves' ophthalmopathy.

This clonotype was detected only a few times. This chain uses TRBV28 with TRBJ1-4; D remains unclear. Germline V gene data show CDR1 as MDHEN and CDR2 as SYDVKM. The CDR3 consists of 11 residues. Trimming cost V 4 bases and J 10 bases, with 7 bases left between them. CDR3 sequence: CASSYRGKLFF. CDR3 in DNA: TGTGCCAGCAGTTACCGAGGAAAACTGTTTTTT. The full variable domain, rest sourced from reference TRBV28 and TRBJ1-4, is DVKVTQSSRYLVKRTGEKVFLECVQDMDHENMFWYRQDPGLGLRLIYFSYDVKMKEKGDIPEGYSVSREKKERFSLILESASTNQTSMYLCASSYRGKLFFGSGTQLSVL.

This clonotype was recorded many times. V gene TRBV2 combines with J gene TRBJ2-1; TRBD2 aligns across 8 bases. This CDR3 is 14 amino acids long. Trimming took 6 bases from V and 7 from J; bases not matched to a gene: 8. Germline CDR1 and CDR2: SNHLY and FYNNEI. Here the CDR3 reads CASSTGTSRNEQFF. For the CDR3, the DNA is TGTGCCAGCAGCACCGGGACTAGTCGTAATGAGCAGTTCTTC.

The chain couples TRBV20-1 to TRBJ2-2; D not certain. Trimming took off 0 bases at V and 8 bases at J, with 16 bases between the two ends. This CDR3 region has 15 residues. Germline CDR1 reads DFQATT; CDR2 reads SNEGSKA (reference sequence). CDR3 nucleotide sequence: TGCAGTGCTAGAGATCTTAGGCGGTTTGGAGGGGAGCTGTTTTTT. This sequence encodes CSARDLRRFGGELFF.

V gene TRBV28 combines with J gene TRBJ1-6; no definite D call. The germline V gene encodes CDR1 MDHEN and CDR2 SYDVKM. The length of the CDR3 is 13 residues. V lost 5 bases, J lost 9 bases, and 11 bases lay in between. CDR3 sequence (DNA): TGTGCCAGCAGTCGTCCCCCGGGTTCACCCCTCCACTTT. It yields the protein CASSRPPGSPLHF.

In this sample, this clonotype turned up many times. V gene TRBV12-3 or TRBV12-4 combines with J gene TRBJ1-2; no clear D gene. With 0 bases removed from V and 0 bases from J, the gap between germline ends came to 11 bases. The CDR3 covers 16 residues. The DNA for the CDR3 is TGTGCCAGCAGTTTAGCGCGCCATGGAGCTAACTATGGCTACACCTTC. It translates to CASSLARHGANYGYTF.

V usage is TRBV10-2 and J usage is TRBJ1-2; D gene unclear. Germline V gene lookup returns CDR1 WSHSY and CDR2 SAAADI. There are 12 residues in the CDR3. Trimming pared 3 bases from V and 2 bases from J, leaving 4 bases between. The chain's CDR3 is CASSDRNYGYTF. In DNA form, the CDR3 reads TGCGCCAGCAGTGACAGGAACTATGGCTACACCTTC.

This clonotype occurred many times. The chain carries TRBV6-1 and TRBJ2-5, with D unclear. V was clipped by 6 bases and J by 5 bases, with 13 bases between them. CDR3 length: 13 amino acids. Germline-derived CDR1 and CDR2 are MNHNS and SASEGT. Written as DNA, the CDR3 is TGTGCCAGCAGATCCCCTTGGTGGGAGACCCAGTACTTC. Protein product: CASRSPWWETQYF.

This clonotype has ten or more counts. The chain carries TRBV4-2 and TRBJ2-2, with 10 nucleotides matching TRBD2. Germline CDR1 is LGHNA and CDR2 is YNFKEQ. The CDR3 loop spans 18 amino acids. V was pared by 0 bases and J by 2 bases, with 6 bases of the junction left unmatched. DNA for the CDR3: TGTGCCAGCAGCCAAGATGGGCTAGCGGGAGTAAACACCGGGGAGCTGTTTTTT. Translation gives CASSQDGLAGVNTGELFF.

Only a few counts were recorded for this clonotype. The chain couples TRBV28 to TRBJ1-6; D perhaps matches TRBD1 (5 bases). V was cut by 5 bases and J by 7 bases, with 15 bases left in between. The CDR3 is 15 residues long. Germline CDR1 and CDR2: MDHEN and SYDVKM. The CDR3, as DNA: TGTGCCAGCAGTATTTCTACAGGTCTGAATTCACCCCTCCACTTT. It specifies CASSISTGLNSPLHF.

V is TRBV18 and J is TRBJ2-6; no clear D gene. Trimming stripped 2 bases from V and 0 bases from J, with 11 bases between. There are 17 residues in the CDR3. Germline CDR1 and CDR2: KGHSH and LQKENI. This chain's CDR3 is CASSPGSTGSGANVLTF. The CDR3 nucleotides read TGTGCCAGCTCACCAGGGTCCACTGGCTCTGGGGCCAACGTCCTGACTTTC. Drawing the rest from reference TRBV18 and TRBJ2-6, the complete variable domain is NAGVMQNPRHLVRRRGQEARLRCSPMKGHSHVYWYRQLPEEGLKFMVYLQKENIIDESGMPKERFSAEFPKEGPSILRIQQVVRGDSAAYFCASSPGSTGSGANVLTFGAGSRLTVL.

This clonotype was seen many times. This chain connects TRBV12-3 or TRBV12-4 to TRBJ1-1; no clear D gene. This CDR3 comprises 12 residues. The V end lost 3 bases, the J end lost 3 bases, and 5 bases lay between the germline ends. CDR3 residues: CASSFWDTEAFF. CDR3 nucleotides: TGTGCCAGCAGTTTCTGGGACACTGAAGCTTTCTTT.

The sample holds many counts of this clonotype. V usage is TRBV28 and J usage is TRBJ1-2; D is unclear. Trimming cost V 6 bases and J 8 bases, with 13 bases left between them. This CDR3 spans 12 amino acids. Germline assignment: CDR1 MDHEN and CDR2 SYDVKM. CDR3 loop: CASRAVLKGYTF. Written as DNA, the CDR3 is TGTGCCAGCAGGGCGGTTTTAAAGGGCTACACCTTC.

The CDR3 loop is CASSFAWGQANGYTF. The CDR3 DNA is TGTGCCAGCAGTTTCGCGTGGGGACAAGCGAATGGCTACACCTTC. V and J are TRBV6-9 and TRBJ1-2; maybe TRBD1 (6 bases). The germline CDR1 and CDR2 sequences are MNHGY and SVAAGI. V gave up 4 bases and J gave up 6 bases, with 18 bases separating them. The CDR3 extends over 15 amino acids.

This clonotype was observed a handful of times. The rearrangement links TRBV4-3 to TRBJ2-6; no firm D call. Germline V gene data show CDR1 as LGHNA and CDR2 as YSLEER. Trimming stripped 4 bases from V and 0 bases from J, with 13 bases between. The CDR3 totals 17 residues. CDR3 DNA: TGCGCCAGCAGCCGAACAGTGCCCCACTCTGGGGCCAACGTCCTGACTTTC. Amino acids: CASSRTVPHSGANVLTF.

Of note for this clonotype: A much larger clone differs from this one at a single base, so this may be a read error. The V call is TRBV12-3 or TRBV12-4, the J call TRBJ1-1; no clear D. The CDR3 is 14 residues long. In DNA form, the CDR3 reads TGTGTCAGCAGTCCCTCGACCGTGAACACTGAAGCTTTCTTT. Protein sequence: CVSSPSTVNTEAFF.

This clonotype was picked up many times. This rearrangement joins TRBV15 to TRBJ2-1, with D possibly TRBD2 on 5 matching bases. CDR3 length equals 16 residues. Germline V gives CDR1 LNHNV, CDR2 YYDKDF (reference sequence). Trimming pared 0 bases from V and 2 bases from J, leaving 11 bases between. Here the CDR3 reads CATSRDSYGTYNEQFF. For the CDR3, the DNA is TGTGCCACCAGCAGAGATTCTTACGGGACCTACAATGAGCAGTTCTTC.

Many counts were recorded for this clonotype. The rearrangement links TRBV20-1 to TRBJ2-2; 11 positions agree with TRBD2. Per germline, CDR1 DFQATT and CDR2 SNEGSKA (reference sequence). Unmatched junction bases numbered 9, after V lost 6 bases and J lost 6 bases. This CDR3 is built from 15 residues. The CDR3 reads CSAEDRSGRAGELFF. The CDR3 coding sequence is TGCAGTGCGGAAGACCGTAGCGGGAGGGCCGGGGAGCTGTTTTTT.

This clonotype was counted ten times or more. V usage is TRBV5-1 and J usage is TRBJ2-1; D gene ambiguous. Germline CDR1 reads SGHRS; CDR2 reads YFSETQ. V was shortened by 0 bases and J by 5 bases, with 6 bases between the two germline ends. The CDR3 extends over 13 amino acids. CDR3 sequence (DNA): TGCGCCAGCAGCTTGGTACCGAACAATGAGCAGTTCTTC. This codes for CASSLVPNNEQFF. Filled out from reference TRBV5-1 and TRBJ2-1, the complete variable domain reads KAGVTQTPRYLIKTRGQQVTLSCSPISGHRSVSWYQQTPGQGLQFLFEYFSETQRNKGNFPGRFSGRQFSNSRSEMNVSTLELGDSALYLCASSLVPNNEQFFGPGTRLTVL.

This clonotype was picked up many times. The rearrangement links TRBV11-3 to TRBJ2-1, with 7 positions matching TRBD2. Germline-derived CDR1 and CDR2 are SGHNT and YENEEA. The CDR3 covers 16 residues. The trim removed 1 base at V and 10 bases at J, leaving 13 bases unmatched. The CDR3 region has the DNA TGTGCCAGCAGCTTAGGAGGGAGGGCCTTCCAATGGGAGCAGTTCTTC. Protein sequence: CASSLGGRAFQWEQFF.

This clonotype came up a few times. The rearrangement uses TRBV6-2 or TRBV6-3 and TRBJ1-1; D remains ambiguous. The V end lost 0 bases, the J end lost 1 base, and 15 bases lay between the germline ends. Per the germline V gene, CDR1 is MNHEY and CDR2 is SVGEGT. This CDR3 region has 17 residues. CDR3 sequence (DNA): TGTGCCAGCAGTTACTCATGGGGATTTGGGAGGAACACTGAAGCTTTCTTT. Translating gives CASSYSWGFGRNTEAFF.

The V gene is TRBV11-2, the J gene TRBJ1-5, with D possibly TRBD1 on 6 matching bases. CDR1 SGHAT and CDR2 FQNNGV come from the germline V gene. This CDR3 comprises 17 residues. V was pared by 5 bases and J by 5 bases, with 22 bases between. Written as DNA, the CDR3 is TGTGCCAGCAGCCCTTCTTCTGGAGGGGGGGTTTATCAGCCCCAGCATTTT. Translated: CASSPSSGGGVYQPQHF.

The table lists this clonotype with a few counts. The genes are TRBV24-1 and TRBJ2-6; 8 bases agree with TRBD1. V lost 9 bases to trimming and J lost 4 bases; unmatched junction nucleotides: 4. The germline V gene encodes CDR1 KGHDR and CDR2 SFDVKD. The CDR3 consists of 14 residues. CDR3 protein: CATGDRLGANVLTF. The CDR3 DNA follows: TGTGCCACCGGGGACAGGCTCGGGGCCAACGTCCTGACTTTC.

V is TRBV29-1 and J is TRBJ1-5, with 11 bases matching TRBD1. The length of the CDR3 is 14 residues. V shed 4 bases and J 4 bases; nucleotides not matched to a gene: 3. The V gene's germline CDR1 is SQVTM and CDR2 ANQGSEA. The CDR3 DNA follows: TGCAGCGTTGGGACAGGGGGCAGGAATCAGCCCCAGCATTTT. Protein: CSVGTGGRNQPQHF.

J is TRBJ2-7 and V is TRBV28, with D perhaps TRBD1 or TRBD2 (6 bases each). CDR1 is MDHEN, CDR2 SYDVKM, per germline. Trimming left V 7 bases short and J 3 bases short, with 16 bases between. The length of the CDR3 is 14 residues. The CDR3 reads CASTMGGRNYEQYF. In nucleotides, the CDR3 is TGTGCCAGCACCATGGGGGGCCGTAACTACGAGCAGTACTTC. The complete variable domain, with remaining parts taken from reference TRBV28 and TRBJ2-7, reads DVKVTQSSRYLVKRTGEKVFLECVQDMDHENMFWYRQDPGLGLRLIYFSYDVKMKEKGDIPEGYSVSREKKERFSLILESASTNQTSMYLCASTMGGRNYEQYFGPGTRLTVT.

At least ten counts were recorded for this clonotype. The CDR3 nucleotides read TGTGCCAGCAGTTTAAGGGCACTAGCGGGAGAAAAAGAGACCCAGTACTTC. Amino acid sequence: CASSLRALAGEKETQYF. The chain joins TRBV28 to TRBJ2-5, with 11 nucleotides matching TRBD2. V dropped 2 bases and J dropped 3; count of bases not matched to a gene: 8. The CDR3 sequence is 17 residues long. Germline lookup yields CDR1 MDHEN and CDR2 SYDVKM.

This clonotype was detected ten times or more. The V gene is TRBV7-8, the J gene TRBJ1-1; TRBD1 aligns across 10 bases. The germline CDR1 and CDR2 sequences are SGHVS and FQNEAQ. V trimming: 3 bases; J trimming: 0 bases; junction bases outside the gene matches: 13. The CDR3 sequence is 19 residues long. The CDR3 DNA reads TGTGCCAGCAGCTTTTTCCCGGAAGACAGGGGGCAGTTGAACACTGAAGCTTTCTTT. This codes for CASSFFPEDRGQLNTEAFF.